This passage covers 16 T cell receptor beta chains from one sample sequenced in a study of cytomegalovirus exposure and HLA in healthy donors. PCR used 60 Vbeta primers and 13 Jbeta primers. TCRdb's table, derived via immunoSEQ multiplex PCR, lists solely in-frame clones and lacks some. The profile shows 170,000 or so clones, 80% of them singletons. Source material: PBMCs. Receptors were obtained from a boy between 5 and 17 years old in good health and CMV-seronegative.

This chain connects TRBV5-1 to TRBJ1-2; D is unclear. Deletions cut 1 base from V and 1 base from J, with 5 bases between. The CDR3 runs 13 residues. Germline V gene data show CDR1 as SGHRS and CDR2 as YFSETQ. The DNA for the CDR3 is TGCGCCAGCAGCTTGTTCAGTAACTATGGCTACACCTTC. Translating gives CASSLFSNYGYTF.

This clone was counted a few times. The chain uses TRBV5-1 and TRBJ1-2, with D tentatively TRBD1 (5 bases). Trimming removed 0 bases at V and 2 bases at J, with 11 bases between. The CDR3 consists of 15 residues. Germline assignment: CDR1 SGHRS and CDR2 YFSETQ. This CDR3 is CASSLDFRGNYGYTF. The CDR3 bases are TGCGCCAGCAGCTTGGACTTTCGGGGGAACTATGGCTACACCTTC. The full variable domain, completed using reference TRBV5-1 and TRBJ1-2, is KAGVTQTPRYLIKTRGQQVTLSCSPISGHRSVSWYQQTPGQGLQFLFEYFSETQRNKGNFPGRFSGRQFSNSRSEMNVSTLELGDSALYLCASSLDFRGNYGYTFGSGTRLTVV.

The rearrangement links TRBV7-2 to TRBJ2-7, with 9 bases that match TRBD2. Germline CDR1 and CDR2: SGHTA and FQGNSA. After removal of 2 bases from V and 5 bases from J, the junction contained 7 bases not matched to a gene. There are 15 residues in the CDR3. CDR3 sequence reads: CASSLWAGGPNEQYF. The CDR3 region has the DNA TGTGCCAGCAGCTTATGGGCGGGAGGGCCCAACGAGCAGTACTTC.

CDR3 in amino acids: CASSLGRPQGEQYF. For the CDR3, the DNA is TGTGCCAGCAGCTTGGGAAGGCCCCAGGGGGAGCAGTACTTC. The chain links TRBV5-6 to TRBJ2-7; D perhaps matches TRBD1 (6 bases). V shed 0 bases and J shed 7 bases, with 14 bases lying between them. This CDR3 spans 14 amino acids. Germline CDR1 SGHDT, CDR2 YYEEEE.

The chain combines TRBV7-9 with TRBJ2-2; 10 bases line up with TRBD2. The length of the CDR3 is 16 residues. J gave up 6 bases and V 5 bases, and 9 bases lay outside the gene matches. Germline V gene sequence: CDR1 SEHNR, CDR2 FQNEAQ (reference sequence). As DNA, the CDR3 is TGTGCCAGCAGCCCCAGCGGGGGGGCCAAGTCCGGGGAGCTGTTTTTT. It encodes CASSPSGGAKSGELFF.

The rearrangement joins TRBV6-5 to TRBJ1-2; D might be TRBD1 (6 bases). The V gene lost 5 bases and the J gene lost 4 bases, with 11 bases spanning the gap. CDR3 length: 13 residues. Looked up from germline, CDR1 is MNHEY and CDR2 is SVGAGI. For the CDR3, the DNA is TGTGCCAGCAGTCCCGGACAGACCTATGGCTACACCTTC. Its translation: CASSPGQTYGYTF.

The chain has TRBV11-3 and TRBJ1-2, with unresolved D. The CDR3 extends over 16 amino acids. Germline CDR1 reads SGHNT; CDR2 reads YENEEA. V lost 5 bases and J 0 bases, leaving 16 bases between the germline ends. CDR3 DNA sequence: TGTGCCAGCAGCCTGAGTTTTCAGGCCGCTAACTATGGCTACACCTTC. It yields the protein CASSLSFQAANYGYTF.

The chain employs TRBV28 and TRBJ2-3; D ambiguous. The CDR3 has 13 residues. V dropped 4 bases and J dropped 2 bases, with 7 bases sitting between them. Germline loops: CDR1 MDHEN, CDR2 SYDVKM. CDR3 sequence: CASSYGFTDTQYF. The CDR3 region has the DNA TGTGCCAGCAGTTACGGGTTCACAGATACGCAGTATTTT.

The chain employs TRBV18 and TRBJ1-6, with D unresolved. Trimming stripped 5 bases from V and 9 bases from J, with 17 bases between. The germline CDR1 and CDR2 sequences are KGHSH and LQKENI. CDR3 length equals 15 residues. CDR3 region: CASSSLRERGSPLHF. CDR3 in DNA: TGTGCCAGCTCATCATTAAGGGAGCGCGGTTCACCCCTCCACTTT.

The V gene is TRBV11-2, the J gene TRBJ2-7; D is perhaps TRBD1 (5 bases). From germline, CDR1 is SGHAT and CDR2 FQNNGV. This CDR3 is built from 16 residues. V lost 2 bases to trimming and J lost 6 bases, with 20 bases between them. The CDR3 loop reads CASSLFPQDKPPEQYF. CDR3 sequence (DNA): TGTGCCAGCAGCTTATTCCCTCAGGACAAACCACCCGAGCAGTACTTC.

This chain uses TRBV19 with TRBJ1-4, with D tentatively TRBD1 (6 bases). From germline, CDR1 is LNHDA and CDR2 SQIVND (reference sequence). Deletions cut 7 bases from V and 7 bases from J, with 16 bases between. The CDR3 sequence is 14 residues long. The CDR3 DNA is TGTGCCAGTACCAGGACTGGGGGCAGTGAAAAACTGTTTTTT. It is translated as CASTRTGGSEKLFF.

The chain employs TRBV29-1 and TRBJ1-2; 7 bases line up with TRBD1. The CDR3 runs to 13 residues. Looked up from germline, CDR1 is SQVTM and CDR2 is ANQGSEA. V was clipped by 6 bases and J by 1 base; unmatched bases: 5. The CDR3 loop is CSVVRGSNYGYTF. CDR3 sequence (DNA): TGCAGCGTCGTCAGGGGGAGTAACTATGGCTACACCTTC.

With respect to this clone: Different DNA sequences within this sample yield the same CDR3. CDR3 coding DNA: TGTGCCAGCTCTCCCGGGACAGGGGGCCACGAGCAGTACTTC. Its translation: CASSPGTGGHEQYF. The rearrangement links TRBV27 to TRBJ2-7; 12 positions agree with TRBD1. V lost 8 bases, J lost 5 bases, and 7 bases stayed unmatched. The CDR3 extends over 14 amino acids. Germline CDR1 is MNHEY and CDR2 is SMNVEV (reference sequence).

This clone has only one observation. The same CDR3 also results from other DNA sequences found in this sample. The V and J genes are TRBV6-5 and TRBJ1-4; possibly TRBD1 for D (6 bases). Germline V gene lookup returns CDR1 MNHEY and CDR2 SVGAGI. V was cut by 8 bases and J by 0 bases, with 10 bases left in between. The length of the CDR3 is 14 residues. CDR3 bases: TGTGCCAGCTCACAGGGCGCAACTAATGAAAAACTGTTTTTT. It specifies CASSQGATNEKLFF.

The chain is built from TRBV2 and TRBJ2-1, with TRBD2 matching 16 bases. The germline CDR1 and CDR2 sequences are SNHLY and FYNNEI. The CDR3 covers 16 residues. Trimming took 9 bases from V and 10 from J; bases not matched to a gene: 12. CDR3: CARGPGTSGGAREQFF. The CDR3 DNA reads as TGTGCCAGAGGTCCCGGGACTAGCGGGGGGGCGCGGGAGCAGTTCTTC.

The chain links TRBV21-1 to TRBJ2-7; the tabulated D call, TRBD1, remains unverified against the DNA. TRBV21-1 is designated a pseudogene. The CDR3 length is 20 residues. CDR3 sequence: CASSKVRPGQGQVGLYEQYF. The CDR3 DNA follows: TGTGCCAGCAGCAAAGTACGGCCCGGTCAGGGACAGGTGGGACTCTACGAGCAGTACTTC.